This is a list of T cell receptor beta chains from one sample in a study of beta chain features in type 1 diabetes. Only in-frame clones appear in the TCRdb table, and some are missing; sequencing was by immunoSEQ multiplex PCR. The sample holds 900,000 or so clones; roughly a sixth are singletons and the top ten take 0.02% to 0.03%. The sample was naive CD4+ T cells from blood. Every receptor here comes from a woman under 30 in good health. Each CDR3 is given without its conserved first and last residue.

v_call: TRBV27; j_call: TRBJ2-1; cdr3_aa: ASSPALAGLNEQF
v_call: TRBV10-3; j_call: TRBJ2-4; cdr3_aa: ASTRGPGTGGGKNIQY
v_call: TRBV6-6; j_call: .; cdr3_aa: ASSHTSGKPYEQY
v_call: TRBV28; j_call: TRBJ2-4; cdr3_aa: ASSGPGLAGGLTKNIQY
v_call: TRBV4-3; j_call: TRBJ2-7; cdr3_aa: ASSQELAGLYEQY
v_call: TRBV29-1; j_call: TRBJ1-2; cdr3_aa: SVEQGNGYT
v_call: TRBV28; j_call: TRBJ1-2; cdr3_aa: ASSLNWDGYT
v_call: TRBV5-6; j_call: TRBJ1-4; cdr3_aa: ASSWREGQEKLF
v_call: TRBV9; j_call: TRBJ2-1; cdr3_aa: ASSVDRYNEQF
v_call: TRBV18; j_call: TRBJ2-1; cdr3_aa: ASSPVAGFHNEQF
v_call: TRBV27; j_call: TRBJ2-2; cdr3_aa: ASKVVDGRTGELF
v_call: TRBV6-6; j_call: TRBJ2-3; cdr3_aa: ASSYVPEDTQY
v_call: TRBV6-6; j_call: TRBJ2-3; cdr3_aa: ASSYLASGSRDTQY
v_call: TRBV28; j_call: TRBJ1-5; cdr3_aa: ASSSRRGGSQPQH
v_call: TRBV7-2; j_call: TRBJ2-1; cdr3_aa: ASSFQLGGGNEQF
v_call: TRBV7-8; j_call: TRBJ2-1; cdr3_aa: ASSRLAGDLEQF
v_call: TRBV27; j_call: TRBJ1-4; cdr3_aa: ASSRFGNEKLF
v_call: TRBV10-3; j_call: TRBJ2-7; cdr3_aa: AISESLGLGYEQY
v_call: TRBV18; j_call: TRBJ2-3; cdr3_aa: ASSPPGVTDTQY
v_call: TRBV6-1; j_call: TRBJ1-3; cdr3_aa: ASSGAVGLGNTIY
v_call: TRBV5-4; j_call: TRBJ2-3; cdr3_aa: ASSLAPTSGRVDTQY
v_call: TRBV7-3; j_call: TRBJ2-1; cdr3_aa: ASSLQGTGDEQF
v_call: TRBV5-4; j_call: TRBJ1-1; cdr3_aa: ASSFFTGGGTEAF
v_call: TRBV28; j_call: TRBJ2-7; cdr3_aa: ASSLAAPYEQY
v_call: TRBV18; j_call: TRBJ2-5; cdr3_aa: ASSPQRTEQETQY
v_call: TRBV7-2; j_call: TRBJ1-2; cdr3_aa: ASSPGQGSRYYGYT
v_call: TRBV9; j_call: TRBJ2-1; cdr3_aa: ASSVGGVNEQF
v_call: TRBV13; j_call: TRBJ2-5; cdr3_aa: ASSPRLAGESQQY
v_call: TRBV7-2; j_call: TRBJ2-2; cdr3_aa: ASSGHANTGELF
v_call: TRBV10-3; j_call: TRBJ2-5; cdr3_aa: ASAGQAGVQETQY
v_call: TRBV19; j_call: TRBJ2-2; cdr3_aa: ASSKRQGLTGELF
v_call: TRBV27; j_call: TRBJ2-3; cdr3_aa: ASSFVGMRTDTQY
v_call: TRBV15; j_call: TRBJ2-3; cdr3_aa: ATSRTRTSGSVDTQY
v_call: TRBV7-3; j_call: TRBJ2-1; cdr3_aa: ASSQSGTSGYNEQF
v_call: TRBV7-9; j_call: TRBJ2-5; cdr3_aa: ASSRRTGTQETQY
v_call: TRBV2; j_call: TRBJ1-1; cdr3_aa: ASSAQGNTEAF
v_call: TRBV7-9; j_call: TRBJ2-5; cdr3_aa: ASSPLAGSGTQY
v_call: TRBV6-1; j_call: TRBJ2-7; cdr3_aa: ASMGPLRSFEQY
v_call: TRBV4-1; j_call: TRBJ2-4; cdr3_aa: ASSQGIAGDYKNIQY
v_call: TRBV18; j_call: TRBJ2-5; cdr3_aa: ASSPTQIGGETQY
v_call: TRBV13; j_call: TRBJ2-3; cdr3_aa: ASSTRLAALTDTQY
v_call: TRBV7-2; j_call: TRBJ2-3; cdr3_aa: ASSFVSGSVGDTQY
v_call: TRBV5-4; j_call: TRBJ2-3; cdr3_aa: ASSLRSGWTDTQY
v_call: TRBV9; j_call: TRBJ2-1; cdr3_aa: ASSFGLESYNEQF
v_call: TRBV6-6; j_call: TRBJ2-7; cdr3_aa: ASSPWQEQY
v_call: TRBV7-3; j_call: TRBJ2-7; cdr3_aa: ASSPSGREPYEQY
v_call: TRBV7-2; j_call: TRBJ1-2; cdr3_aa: ASSSSPTDGGGYT
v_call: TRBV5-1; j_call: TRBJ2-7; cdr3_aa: ASSHGQGSYEQY
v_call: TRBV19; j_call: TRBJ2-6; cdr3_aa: ASSPKGLQFQRGANVLT
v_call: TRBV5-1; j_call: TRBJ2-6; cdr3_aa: ASSSGSSGANVLT
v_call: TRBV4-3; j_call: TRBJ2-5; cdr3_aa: ASSQGLAGETQY
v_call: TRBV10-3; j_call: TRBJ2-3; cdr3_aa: ASARQDTDTQY
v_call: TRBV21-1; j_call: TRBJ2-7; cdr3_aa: ASSILSGKVGEQY
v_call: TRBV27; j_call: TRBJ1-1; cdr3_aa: ASRPQGGPEAF